The 8 T cell receptor beta chains below were found in one sample sequenced in a study of shared clonotypes between healthy human individuals (TCRdb year 2020). Libraries were prepared through the immunoSEQ multiplex PCR assay. Held by TCRdb, this immuneACCESS table contains in-frame sequences only and omits some clones. Under half of the omission traces to an unresolved V gene where checked; the cause of the rest is unknown. Counted in this sample were approximately 600,000 clones; 85% to 95% of them appeared once. The ten largest clonotypes hold approximately 0.12% of the sample. CD8 naive samples were obtained by positive selection for CCR7 among CD45RO-negative cells, yielding a CD45RA+CCR7+ population from which TemRA cells were excluded. The material sequenced was naive CD8+ T cells sorted from blood. This specimen's cell subset or site label, per the study, means: CD45RA+CCR7+. These receptors were taken from a woman younger than 45 in good health.

The chain joins TRBV28 to TRBJ2-1; 8 nucleotides match TRBD2. The CDR3 is 14 amino acids. CDR1 MDHEN and CDR2 SYDVKM come from the germline V gene. V shed 7 bases, J shed 15 bases, and the junction held 17 bases outside the gene matches. CDR3 nucleotides: TGTGCCAGCACCAGTCAGGGCGGGGGGATCATACGGTTCTTC. Encoded protein: CASTSQGGGIIRFF.

V is TRBV27 and J is TRBJ1-2, with 9 bases lining up with TRBD1. J gave up 7 bases and V 5 bases, and 11 bases lay outside the gene matches. Germline V gene sequence: CDR1 MNHEY, CDR2 SMNVEV (reference sequence). The CDR3 length is 15 residues. DNA of the CDR3: TGTGCCAGCAGTGAAGCCCTCGACAGGGGGTCTGGCTACACCTTC. Translating gives CASSEALDRGSGYTF.

V usage is TRBV7-9 and J usage is TRBJ1-5; D not certain. Trimming stripped 3 bases from V and 8 bases from J, with 11 bases between. The length of the CDR3 is 13 residues. The germline V gene encodes CDR1 SEHNR and CDR2 FQNEAQ (reference sequence). The CDR3: CASSFQDVEPQHF. Written as DNA, the CDR3 is TGTGCCAGCAGCTTCCAAGACGTAGAGCCCCAGCATTTT. The full variable domain, rest sourced from reference TRBV7-9 and TRBJ1-5, is DTGVSQNPRHKITKRGQNVTFRCDPISEHNRLYWYRQTLGQGPEFLTYFQNEAQLEKSRLLSDRFSAERPKGSFSTLEIQRTEQGDSAMYLCASSFQDVEPQHFGDGTRLSIL.

The genes are TRBV2 and TRBJ2-2; 12 nucleotides agree with TRBD2. Trimming took 6 bases from V and 0 from J; bases not matched to a gene: 8. The CDR3 runs to 18 residues. Germline-derived CDR1 and CDR2 are SNHLY and FYNNEI. CDR3: CASSDPTSGGANTGELFF. In nucleotides, the CDR3 is TGTGCCAGCAGCGACCCGACTAGCGGGGGAGCGAACACCGGGGAGCTGTTTTTT.

This chain connects TRBV19 to TRBJ2-7, with 8 bases that match TRBD2. The CDR3 has 16 residues. V lost 5 bases and J lost 2; bases outside the gene matches: 11. CDR1 is LNHDA and CDR2 is SQIVND in the germline V gene (reference sequence). The CDR3 reads CASSLAGGQSTYEQYF. In nucleotides, the CDR3 is TGTGCCAGTAGTCTAGCGGGTGGCCAATCCACCTACGAGCAGTACTTC.

The chain employs TRBV28 and TRBJ2-2; D is undetermined. Germline CDR1 is MDHEN and CDR2 is SYDVKM. Trimming left V 6 bases short and J 6 bases short, with 11 bases between. The CDR3 is 13 amino acids. The CDR3 here is CASSYIESGELFF. CDR3 bases: TGTGCCAGCAGCTACATAGAATCCGGGGAGCTGTTTTTT.

This chain connects TRBV19 to TRBJ2-1, with 9 bases that match TRBD2. Germline assignment: CDR1 LNHDA and CDR2 SQIVND (reference sequence). The CDR3 runs 15 residues. V lost 0 bases and J lost 7; bases outside the gene matches: 4. The CDR3 reads CASSIEASGINEQFF. Here the CDR3 DNA reads TGTGCCAGTAGTATAGAGGCTAGCGGGATTAATGAGCAGTTCTTC.

This clone is a singleton in its sample. The V call is TRBV10-3, the J call TRBJ2-1, with 9 bases matching TRBD2. This CDR3 is built from 14 residues. The V and J ends lost 7 bases and 2 bases, in that order; junction bases with no gene match: 3. CDR1 ENHRY and CDR2 SYGVKD come from the germline V gene. The CDR3 loop is CAIIRLAAYNEQFF. The CDR3 DNA is TGTGCCATCATTCGACTAGCGGCCTACAATGAGCAGTTCTTC.